The rows below give T cell receptor beta chains drawn from one sample of a study of blood T cells in healthy people across ages. Each CDR3 protein is one row after TCRdb ran MiXCR on the 5' RACE reads. The profile shows about 580,000 distinct CDR3 sequences, under 55% of them singletons. Sequencing input: blood. These receptors came from a man older than 75 in good health. CDR3s include the opening cysteine and the closing phenylalanine or tryptophan. The order of the fields is CDR3 length, V gene, clone size, J gene, D gene, CDR3 protein, CDR3 DNA. D genes are given only for firm matches. Clone size is stated in some rows and not others, as once, few, many or a class when expanded.

>14|TRBV4-2|-|TRBJ2-5|-
CASSLRWAEETQYF
TGTGCCAGCAGCCTTCGCTGGGCGGAGGAGACCCAGTACTTC
>12|TRBV24-1|few|TRBJ2-5|-
CATSPGSGTQYF
TGTGCCACCAGTCCAGGTTCCGGGACCCAGTACTTC
>15|TRBV7-9|many|TRBJ2-3|TRBD2
CASSYTSGSTDTQYF
TGTGCCAGCAGCTACACTAGCGGTAGCACAGATACGCAGTATTTT
>14|TRBV2|-|TRBJ2-4|-
CASSRPTKGDIQYF
TGTGCCAGCAGCCGACCGACAAAGGGGGACATTCAGTACTTC
>12|TRBV28|few|TRBJ1-2|TRBD1
CATDRGGYGYTF
TGTGCCACCGACAGGGGAGGCTATGGCTACACCTTC
>13|TRBV18|-|TRBJ1-2|-
CASSRRDTGGYTF
TGTGCCAGCTCACGCCGGGACACAGGTGGCTACACCTTC
>15|TRBV2|-|TRBJ2-1|-
CASSDLSGIFNEQFF
TGTGCCAGCAGTGATCTCTCCGGAATCTTCAATGAGCAGTTCTTC
>14|TRBV18|-|TRBJ2-2|-
CASSIGRGTGELFF
TGTGCCAGCTCAATAGGCCGTGGTACCGGGGAGCTGTTTTTT
>15|TRBV7-2|-|TRBJ1-4|-
CASSLSGGEFEKLFF
TGTGCCAGCAGCTTGAGTGGGGGGGAGTTCGAAAAACTGTTTTTT
>14|TRBV7-2|-|TRBJ1-1|-
CASSPGREYTEAFF
TGTGCCAGCAGCCCGGGGCGGGAGTACACTGAAGCTTTCTTT
>13|TRBV7-2|few|TRBJ2-1|-
CASIRVGGYEQFF
TGTGCCAGCATCCGGGTGGGGGGCTATGAGCAGTTCTTC
>17|TRBV9|few|TRBJ1-2|-
CASRGVRRDGPNYGYTF
TGTGCCAGCAGGGGGGTTCGCCGGGACGGACCTAACTATGGCTACACCTTC
>14|TRBV12-3/TRBV12-4|-|TRBJ1-1|-
CASKQGGLNTEAFF
TGTGCCAGCAAGCAAGGCGGACTGAACACTGAAGCTTTCTTT
>15|TRBV5-4|-|TRBJ2-2|TRBD1
CASSAGTGRAGELFF
TGTGCCAGCAGCGCCGGGACAGGGCGGGCCGGGGAGCTGTTTTTT
>15|TRBV14|-|TRBJ2-1|TRBD1
CASSYRGTTYNEQFF
TGTGCCAGCAGCTACAGGGGAACTACCTACAATGAGCAGTTCTTC
>15|TRBV6-5|-|TRBJ1-2|-
CASSSLLSVNYGYTF
TGTGCCAGCAGTTCCTTGTTGTCAGTTAACTATGGCTACACCTTC
>15|TRBV6-2/TRBV6-3|-|TRBJ1-2|-
CASSPHSTGDYGYTF
TGTGCCAGCAGCCCCCACTCGACAGGCGACTATGGCTACACCTTC